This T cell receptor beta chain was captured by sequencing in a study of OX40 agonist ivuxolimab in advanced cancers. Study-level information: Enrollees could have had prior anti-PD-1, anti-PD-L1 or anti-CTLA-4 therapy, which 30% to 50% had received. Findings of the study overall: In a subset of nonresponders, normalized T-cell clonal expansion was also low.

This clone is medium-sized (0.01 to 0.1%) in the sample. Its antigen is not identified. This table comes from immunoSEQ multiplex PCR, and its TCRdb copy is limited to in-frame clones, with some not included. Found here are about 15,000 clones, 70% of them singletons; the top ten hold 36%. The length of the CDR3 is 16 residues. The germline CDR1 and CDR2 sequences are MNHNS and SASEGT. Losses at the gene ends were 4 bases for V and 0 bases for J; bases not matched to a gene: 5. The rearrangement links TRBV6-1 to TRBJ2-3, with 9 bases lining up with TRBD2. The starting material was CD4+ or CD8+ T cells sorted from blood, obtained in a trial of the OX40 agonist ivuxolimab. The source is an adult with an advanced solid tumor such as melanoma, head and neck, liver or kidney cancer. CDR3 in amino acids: CASSVGLATSTDTQYF. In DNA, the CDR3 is TGTGCCAGCAGTGTCGGACTAGCGACGAGCACAGATACGCAGTATTTT.